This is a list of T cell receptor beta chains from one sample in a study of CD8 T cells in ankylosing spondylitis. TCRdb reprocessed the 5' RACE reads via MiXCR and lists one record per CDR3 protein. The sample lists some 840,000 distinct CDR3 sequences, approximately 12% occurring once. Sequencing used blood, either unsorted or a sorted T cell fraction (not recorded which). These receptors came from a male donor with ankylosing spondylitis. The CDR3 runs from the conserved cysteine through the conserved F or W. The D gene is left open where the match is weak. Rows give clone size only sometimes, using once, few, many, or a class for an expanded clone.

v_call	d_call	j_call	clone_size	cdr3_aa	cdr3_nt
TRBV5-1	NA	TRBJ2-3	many	CASSLWVLTDTQYF	TGCGCCAGCAGCTTGTGGGTCCTCACAGATACGCAGTATTTT
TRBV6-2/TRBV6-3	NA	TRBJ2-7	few	CASSYSRGHLYEQYF	TGTGCCAGCAGTTACTCGAGGGGACACCTCTACGAGCAGTACTTC
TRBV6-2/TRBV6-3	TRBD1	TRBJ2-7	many	CASSPYRGRKYEQYF	TGTGCCAGCAGTCCGTACAGGGGAAGAAAATACGAGCAGTACTTC
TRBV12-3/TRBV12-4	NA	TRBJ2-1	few	CASSYPEGVHEQFF	TGTGCCAGCAGTTATCCCGAAGGGGTCCATGAGCAGTTCTTC
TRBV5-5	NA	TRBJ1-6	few	CASSLPRGAYNSPLHF	TGTGCCAGCAGCCTCCCGAGGGGGGCCTATAATTCACCCCTCCACTTT
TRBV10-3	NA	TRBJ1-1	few	CAISSGTPSFPGGTEAFF	TGTGCCATCAGTTCCGGGACACCCAGCTTCCCAGGAGGCACTGAAGCTTTCTTT
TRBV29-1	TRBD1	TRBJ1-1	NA	CSQTQGELTEAYF	TGCAGCCAAACTCAGGGGGAACTGACTGAAGCTTACTTT
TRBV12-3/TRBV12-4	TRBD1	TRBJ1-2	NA	CASSGWRDRGRRGYTF	TGTGCCAGCAGCGGGTGGCGGGACAGGGGGCGTCGGGGCTACACCTTC
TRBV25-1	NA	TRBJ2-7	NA	CASSDPRLFSYEQYF	TGTGCCAGCAGTGACCCGCGACTCTTCTCCTACGAGCAGTACTTC
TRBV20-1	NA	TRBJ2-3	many	CSARDGPFTDTQYF	TGCAGTGCTCGTGACGGACCTTTCACAGATACGCAGTATTTT
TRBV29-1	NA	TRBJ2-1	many	CSVYSGALENEQFF	TGCAGCGTCTACTCGGGGGCTCTGGAAAATGAGCAGTTCTTC
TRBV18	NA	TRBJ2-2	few	CASSPNVRNTGELFF	TGTGCCAGCTCACCGAATGTTCGGAACACCGGGGAGCTGTTTTTT
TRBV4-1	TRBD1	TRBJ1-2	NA	CASSRQGGGVYNDYGYTF	TGCGCCAGCAGCCGCCAGGGGGGGGGCGTTTACAATGACTATGGCTACACCTTC
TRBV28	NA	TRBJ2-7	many	CACHERTTYEQYF	TGTGCATGTCATGAGCGGACTACCTACGAGCAGTACTTC
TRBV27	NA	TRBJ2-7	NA	CASSLKRLSYEQYF	TGTGCCAGCAGTTTAAAACGTCTCTCCTACGAGCAGTACTTC
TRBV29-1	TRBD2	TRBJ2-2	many	CSVGGEWNTGELFF	TGCAGCGTCGGGGGGGAATGGAACACCGGGGAGCTGTTTTTT
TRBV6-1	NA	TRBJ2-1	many	CASAPLSGNEQFF	TGTGCCAGCGCACCCTTATCTGGCAATGAGCAGTTCTTC
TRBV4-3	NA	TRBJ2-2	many	CASSPEPRAGELFF	TGCGCCAGCAGCCCAGAGCCTCGCGCCGGGGAGCTGTTTTTT
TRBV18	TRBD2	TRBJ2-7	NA	CASSSKLAGGPEKQYF	TGTGCCAGCTCATCTAAACTAGCGGGAGGGCCTGAGAAGCAGTACTTC
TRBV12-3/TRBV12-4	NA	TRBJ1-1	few	CASTPGGLYTEAFF	TGTGCCAGCACCCCGGGAGGGTTGTACACTGAAGCTTTCTTT